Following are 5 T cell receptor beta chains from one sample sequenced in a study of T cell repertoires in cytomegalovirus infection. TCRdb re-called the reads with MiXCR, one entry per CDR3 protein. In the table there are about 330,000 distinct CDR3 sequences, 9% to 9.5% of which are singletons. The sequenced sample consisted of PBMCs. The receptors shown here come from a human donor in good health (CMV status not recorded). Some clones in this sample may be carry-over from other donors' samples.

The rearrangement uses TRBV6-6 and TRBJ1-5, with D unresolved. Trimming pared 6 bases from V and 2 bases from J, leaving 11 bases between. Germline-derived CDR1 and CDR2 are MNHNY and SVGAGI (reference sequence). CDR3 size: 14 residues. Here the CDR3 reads CASRGRVGNQPQHF. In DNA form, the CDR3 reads TGTGCCAGCAGAGGAAGGGTTGGCAATCAGCCCCAGCATTTT.

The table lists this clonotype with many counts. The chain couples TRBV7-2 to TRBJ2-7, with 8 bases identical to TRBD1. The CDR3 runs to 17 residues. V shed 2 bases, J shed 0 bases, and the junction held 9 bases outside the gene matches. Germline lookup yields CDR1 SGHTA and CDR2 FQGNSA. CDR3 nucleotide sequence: TGTGCCAGCAGCTTACCCTCGGACAGGGCGATCTCCTACGAGCAGTACTTC. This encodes CASSLPSDRAISYEQYF.

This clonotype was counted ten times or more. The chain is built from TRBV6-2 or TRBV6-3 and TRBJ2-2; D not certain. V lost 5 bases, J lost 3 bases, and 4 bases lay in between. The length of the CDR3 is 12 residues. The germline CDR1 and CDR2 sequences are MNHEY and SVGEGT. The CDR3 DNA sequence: TGTGCCAGCAGTCTATACACCGGGGAGCTGTTTTTT. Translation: CASSLYTGELFF.

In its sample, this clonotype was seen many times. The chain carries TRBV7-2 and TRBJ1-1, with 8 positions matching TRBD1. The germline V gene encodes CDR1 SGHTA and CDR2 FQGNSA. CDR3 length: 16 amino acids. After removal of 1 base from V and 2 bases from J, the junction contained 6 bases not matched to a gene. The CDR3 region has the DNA TGTGCCAGCAGCTTAGACAGGGGGGCCGATAACACTGAAGCTTTCTTT. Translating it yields CASSLDRGADNTEAFF.

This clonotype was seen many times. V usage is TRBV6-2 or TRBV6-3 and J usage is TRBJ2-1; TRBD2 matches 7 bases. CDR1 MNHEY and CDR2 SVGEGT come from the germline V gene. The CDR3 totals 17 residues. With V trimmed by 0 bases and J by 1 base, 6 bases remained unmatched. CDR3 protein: CASSYSHGRESYNEQFF. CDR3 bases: TGTGCCAGCAGTTACTCCCACGGGCGGGAGTCCTACAATGAGCAGTTCTTC.